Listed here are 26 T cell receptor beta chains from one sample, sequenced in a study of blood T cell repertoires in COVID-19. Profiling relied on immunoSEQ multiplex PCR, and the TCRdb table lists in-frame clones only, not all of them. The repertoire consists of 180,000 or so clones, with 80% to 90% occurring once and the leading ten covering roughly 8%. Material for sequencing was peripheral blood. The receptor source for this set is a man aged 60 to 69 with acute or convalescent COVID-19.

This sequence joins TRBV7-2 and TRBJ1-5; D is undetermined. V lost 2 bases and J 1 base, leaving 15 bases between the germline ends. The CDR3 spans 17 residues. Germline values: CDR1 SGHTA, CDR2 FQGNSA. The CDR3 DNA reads TGTGCCAGCAGCTTAACTTGGGCCGGAGGGAGCAATCAGCCCCAGCATTTT. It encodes CASSLTWAGGSNQPQHF. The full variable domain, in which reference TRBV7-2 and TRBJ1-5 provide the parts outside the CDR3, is GAGVSQSPSNKVTEKGKDVELRCDPISGHTALYWYRQSLGQGLEFLIYFQGNSAPDKSGLPSDRFSAERTGGSVSTLTIQRTQQEDSAVYLCASSLTWAGGSNQPQHFGDGTRLSIL.

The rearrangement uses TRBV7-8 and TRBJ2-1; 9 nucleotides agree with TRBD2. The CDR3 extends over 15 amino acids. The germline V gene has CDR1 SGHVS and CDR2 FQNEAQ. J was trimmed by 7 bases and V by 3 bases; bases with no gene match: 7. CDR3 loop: CASSFSSGNENEQFF. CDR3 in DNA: TGTGCCAGCAGCTTCTCTAGCGGGAATGAGAATGAGCAGTTCTTC.

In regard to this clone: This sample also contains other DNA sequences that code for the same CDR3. CDR3 nucleotides: TGTGCCAGCAGCCAACAGGGGGCCTATGGCTACACCTTC. It encodes CASSQQGAYGYTF. The chain combines TRBV5-5 with TRBJ1-2, with 9 bases that match TRBD1. This CDR3 is built from 13 residues. Germline V gene sequence: CDR1 SGHKS, CDR2 YYEKEE (reference sequence). The V and J ends lost 4 bases and 4 bases, in that order; junction bases with no gene match: 2.

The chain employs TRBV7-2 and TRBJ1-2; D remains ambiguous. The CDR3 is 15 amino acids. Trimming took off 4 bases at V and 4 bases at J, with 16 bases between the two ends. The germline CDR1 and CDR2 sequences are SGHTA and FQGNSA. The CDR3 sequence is CASSSGHQRSYGYTF. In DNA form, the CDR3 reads TGTGCCAGCAGCTCGGGCCACCAGCGGAGCTATGGCTACACCTTC.

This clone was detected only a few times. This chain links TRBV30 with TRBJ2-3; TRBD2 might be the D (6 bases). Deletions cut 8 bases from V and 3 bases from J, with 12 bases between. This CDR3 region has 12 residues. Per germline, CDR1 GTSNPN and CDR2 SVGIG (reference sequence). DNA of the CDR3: TGTGCCGGCGGGGTAGGAACAGATACGCAGTATTTT. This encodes CAGGVGTDTQYF.

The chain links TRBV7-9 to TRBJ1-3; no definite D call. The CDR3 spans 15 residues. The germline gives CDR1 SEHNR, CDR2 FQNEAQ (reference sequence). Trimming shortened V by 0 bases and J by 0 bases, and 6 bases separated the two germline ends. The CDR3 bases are TGTGCCAGCAGCTTAGCGAGCCTCTCTGGAAACACCATATATTTT. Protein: CASSLASLSGNTIYF.

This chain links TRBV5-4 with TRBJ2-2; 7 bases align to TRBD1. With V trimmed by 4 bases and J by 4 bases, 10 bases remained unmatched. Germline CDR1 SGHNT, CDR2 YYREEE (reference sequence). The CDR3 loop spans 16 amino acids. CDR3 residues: CASSPAGTAATGELFF. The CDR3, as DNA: TGTGCCAGCAGCCCTGCCGGGACAGCCGCCACCGGGGAGCTGTTTTTT.

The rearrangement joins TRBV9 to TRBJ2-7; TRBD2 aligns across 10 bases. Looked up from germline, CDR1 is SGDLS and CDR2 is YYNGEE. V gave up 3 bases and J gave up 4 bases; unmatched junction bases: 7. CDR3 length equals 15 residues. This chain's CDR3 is CASSGPSGSSYEQYF. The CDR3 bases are TGTGCCAGCAGCGGACCTAGCGGGAGCTCTTACGAGCAGTACTTC.

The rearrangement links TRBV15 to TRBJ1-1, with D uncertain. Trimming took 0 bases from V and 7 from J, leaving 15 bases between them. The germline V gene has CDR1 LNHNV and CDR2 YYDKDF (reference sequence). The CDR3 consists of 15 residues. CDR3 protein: CATSRDSGKGGEAFF. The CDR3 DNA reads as TGTGCCACCAGCAGAGATTCGGGAAAGGGTGGTGAAGCTTTCTTT.

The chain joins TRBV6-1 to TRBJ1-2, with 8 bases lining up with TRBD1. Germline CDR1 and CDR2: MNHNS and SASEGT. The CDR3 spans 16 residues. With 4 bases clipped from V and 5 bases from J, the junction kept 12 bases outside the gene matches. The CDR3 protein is CASSGGQGALLYGYTF. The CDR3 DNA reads TGTGCCAGCAGTGGGGGCCAGGGGGCGCTTTTGTATGGCTACACCTTC.

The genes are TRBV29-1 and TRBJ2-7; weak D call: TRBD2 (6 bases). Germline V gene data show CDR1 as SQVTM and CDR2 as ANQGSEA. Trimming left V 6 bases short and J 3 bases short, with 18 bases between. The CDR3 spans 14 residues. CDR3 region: CSVTGTPPYYEQYF. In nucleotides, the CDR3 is TGCAGCGTCACCGGGACTCCCCCCTACTACGAGCAGTACTTC.

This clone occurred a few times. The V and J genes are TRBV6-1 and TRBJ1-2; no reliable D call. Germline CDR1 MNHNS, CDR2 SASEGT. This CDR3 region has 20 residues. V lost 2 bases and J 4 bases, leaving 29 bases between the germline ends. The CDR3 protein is CASSELPPLAGRSRGYGYTF. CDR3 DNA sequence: TGTGCCAGCAGTGAACTGCCCCCCCTCGCCGGACGGTCCCGGGGCTATGGCTACACCTTC.

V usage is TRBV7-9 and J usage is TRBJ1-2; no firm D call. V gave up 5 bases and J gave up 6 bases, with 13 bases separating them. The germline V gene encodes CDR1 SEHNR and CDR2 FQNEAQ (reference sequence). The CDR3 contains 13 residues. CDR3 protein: CASSVRGADGYTF. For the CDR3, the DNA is TGTGCCAGCAGCGTCCGTGGAGCGGATGGCTACACCTTC.

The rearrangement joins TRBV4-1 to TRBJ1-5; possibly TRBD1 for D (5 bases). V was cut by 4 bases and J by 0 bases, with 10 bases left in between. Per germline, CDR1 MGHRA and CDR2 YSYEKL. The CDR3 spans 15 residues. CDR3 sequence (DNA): TGCGCCAGCAGCCGGACGACAGATAGCAATCAGCCCCAGCATTTT. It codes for CASSRTTDSNQPQHF.

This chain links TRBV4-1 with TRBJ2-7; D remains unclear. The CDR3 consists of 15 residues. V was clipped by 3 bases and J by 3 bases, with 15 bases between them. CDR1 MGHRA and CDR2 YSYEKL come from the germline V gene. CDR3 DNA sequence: TGCGCCAGCAGCCAGCCAACGGCGGCTCGCTACGAGCAGTACTTC. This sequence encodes CASSQPTAARYEQYF.

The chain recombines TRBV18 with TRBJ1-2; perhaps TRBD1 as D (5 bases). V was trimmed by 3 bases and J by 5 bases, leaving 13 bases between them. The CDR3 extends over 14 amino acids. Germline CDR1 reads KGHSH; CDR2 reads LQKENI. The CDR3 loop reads CASSPQGEGYGYTF. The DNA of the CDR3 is TGTGCCAGCTCACCGCAGGGCGAAGGGTATGGCTACACCTTC. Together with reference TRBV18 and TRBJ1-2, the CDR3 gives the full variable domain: NAGVMQNPRHLVRRRGQEARLRCSPMKGHSHVYWYRQLPEEGLKFMVYLQKENIIDESGMPKERFSAEFPKEGPSILRIQQVVRGDSAAYFCASSPQGEGYGYTFGSGTRLTVV.

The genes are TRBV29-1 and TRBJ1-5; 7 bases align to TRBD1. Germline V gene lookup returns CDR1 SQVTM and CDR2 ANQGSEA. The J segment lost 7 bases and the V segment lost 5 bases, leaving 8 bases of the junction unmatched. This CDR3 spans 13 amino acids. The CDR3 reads CSVRDRVSQPQHF. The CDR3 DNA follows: TGCAGCGTTCGTGACAGGGTATCGCAGCCCCAGCATTTT.

The CDR3 DNA is TGTGCCAGCAGCTCCACTAGCTTCGCCGGGGAGCTGTTTTTT. Its translation is CASSSTSFAGELFF. This rearrangement joins TRBV7-8 to TRBJ2-2; tentative D call: TRBD2 (6 bases). V lost 4 bases and J 6 bases, leaving 12 bases between the germline ends. Germline V gives CDR1 SGHVS, CDR2 FQNEAQ. This CDR3 has 14 residues.

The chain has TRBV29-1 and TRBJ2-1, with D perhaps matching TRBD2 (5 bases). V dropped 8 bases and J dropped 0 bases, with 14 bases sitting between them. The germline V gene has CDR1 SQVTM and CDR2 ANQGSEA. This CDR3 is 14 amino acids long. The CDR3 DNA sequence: TGCAGCACTAGGGCGATTAGCTCCTACAATGAGCAGTTCTTC. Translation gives CSTRAISSYNEQFF.

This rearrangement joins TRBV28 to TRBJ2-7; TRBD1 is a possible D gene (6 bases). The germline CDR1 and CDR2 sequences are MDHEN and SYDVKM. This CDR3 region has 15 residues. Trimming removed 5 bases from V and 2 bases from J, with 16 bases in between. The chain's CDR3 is CASSRYRVGAYEQYF. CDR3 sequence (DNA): TGTGCCAGCAGTAGGTACAGGGTTGGAGCCTACGAGCAGTACTTC.

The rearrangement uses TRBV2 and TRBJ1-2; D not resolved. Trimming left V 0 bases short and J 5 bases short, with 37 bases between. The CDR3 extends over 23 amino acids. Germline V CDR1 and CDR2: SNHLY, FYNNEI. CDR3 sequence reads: CASSEAFVRTKEEKGGHGYGYTF. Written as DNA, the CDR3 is TGTGCCAGCAGTGAAGCGTTTGTGCGTACTAAGGAGGAAAAAGGTGGGCACGGGTATGGCTACACCTTC. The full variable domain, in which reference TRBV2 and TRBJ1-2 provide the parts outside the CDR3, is EPEVTQTPSHQVTQMGQEVILRCVPISNHLYFYWYRQILGQKVEFLVSFYNNEISEKSEIFDDQFSVERPDGSNFTLKIRSTKLEDSAMYFCASSEAFVRTKEEKGGHGYGYTFGSGTRLTVV.

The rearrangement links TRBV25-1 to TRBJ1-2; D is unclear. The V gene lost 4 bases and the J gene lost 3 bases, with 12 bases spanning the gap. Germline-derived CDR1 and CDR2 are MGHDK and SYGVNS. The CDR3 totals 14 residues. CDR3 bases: TGTGCCAGCAGTGCTGCCGGTCGGTACTATGGCTACACCTTC. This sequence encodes CASSAAGRYYGYTF.

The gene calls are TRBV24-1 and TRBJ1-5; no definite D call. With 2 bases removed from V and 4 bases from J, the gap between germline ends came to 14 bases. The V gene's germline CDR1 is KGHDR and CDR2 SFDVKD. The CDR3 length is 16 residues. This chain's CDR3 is CATSDSRPGGNQPQHF. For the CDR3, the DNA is TGTGCCACCAGTGATTCCCGGCCCGGAGGGAATCAGCCCCAGCATTTT.

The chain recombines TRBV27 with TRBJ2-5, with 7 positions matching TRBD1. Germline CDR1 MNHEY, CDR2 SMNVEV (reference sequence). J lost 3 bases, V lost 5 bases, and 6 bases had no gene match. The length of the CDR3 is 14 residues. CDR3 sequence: CASSPWDRKETQYF. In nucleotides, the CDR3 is TGTGCCAGCAGTCCTTGGGACAGAAAAGAGACCCAGTACTTC.

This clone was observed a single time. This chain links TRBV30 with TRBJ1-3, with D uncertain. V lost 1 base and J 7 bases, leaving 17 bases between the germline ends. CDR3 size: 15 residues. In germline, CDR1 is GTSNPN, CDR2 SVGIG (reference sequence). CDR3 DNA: TGTGCCTGGAGTGCATCAAAAACAACCTGGAACACCATATATTTT. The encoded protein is CAWSASKTTWNTIYF.

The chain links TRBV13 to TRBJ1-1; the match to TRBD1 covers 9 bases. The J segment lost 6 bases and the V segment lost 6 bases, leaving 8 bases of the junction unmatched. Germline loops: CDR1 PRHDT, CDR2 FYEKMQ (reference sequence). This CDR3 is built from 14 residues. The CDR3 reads CASSWARTGAEAFF. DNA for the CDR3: TGTGCCAGCAGTTGGGCTCGGACAGGGGCTGAAGCTTTCTTT. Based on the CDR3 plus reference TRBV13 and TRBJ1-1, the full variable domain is AAGVIQSPRHLIKEKRETATLKCYPIPRHDTVYWYQQGPGQDPQFLISFYEKMQSDKGSIPDRFSAQQFSDYHSELNMSSLELGDSALYFCASSWARTGAEAFFGQGTRLTVV.